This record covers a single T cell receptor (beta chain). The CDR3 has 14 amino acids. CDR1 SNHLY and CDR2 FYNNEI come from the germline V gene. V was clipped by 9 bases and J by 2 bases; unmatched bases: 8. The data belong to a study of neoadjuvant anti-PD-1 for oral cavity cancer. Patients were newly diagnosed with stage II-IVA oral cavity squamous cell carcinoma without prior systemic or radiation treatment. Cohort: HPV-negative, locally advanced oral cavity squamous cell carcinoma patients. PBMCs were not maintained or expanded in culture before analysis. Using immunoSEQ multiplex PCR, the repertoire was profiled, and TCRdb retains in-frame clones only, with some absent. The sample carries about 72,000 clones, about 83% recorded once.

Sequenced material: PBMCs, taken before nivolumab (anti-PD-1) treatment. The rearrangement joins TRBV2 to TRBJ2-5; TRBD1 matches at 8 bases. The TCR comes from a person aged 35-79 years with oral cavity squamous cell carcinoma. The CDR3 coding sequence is TGTGCCAGTGTACAGGGGGGACAGCAAGAGACCCAGTACTTC. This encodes CASVQGGQQETQYF.